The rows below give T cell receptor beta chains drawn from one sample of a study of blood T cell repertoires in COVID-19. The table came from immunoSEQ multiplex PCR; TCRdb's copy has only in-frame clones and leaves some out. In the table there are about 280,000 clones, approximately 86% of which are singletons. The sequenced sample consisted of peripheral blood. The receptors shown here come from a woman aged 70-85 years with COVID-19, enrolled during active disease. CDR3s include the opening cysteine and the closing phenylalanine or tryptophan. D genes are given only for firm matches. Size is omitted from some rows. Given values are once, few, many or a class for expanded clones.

CDR3nt: TGTGCCAGCAGCCGGGGACTGAGGAACTATGGCTACACCTTC; CDR3aa: CASSRGLRNYGYTF; d_gene: NA; j_gene: TRBJ1-2; abundance: NA; v_gene: TRBV11-2
CDR3nt: TGTGCCAGCACGTGGCAGGGGGAGGAAAAACTGTTTTTT; CDR3aa: CASTWQGEEKLFF; d_gene: TRBD1; j_gene: TRBJ1-4; abundance: NA; v_gene: TRBV2
CDR3nt: TGTGCCAGCAGACGCGAACAGCTGGGTGGAAACACCATATATTTT; CDR3aa: CASRREQLGGNTIYF; d_gene: NA; j_gene: TRBJ1-3; abundance: once; v_gene: TRBV5-8
CDR3nt: TGTGCCAGCAGTTACTCGAGACCAGGTTCCTACGAGCAGTACTTC; CDR3aa: CASSYSRPGSYEQYF; d_gene: NA; j_gene: TRBJ2-7; abundance: NA; v_gene: TRBV6-5
CDR3nt: TGTGCCACCAGTGACCCCGGGAACACTGAAGCTTTCTTT; CDR3aa: CATSDPGNTEAFF; d_gene: NA; j_gene: TRBJ1-1; abundance: NA; v_gene: TRBV24-1
CDR3nt: TGTGCCAGCAGCCAGGTACTAGCGGGGGGGCAGTATTTT; CDR3aa: CASSQVLAGGQYF; d_gene: TRBD2; j_gene: TRBJ2-3; abundance: NA; v_gene: TRBV4-2
CDR3nt: TGTGCCAGCAGCCAAGGCAGCGGACCAGATACGCAGTATTTT; CDR3aa: CASSQGSGPDTQYF; d_gene: NA; j_gene: TRBJ2-3; abundance: NA; v_gene: TRBV3-1/TRBV3-2
CDR3nt: TGTGCCAGCAGCCGTAGCGGGGTGATCTCCGGAGAGACCCAGTACTTC; CDR3aa: CASSRSGVISGETQYF; d_gene: TRBD2; j_gene: TRBJ2-5; abundance: NA; v_gene: TRBV7-2
CDR3nt: TGTGCCAGCAGTTTAGCGAGTAAGGGGGTAAACACTGAAGCTTTCTTT; CDR3aa: CASSLASKGVNTEAFF; d_gene: NA; j_gene: TRBJ1-1; abundance: NA; v_gene: TRBV28
CDR3nt: TGCGCCAGCAGCTTACAGCCTATAACGGGACAGGCCTATGGCTACACCTTC; CDR3aa: CASSLQPITGQAYGYTF; d_gene: TRBD1; j_gene: TRBJ1-2; abundance: few; v_gene: TRBV5-1
CDR3nt: TGTGCCAGCAGACGGCAGGACAGGGTAGATGGAAACACCATATATTTT; CDR3aa: CASRRQDRVDGNTIYF; d_gene: TRBD1; j_gene: TRBJ1-3; abundance: NA; v_gene: TRBV28
CDR3nt: TGTGCCAGCAGCGCCGGGACTTTCAATGAGCAGTTCTTC; CDR3aa: CASSAGTFNEQFF; d_gene: NA; j_gene: TRBJ2-1; abundance: NA; v_gene: TRBV9
CDR3nt: TGCGCCAGCAGCCCCCTCCCATCGGGGGGCGCCCGCTATGGCTACACCTTC; CDR3aa: CASSPLPSGGARYGYTF; d_gene: NA; j_gene: TRBJ1-2; abundance: NA; v_gene: TRBV4-1